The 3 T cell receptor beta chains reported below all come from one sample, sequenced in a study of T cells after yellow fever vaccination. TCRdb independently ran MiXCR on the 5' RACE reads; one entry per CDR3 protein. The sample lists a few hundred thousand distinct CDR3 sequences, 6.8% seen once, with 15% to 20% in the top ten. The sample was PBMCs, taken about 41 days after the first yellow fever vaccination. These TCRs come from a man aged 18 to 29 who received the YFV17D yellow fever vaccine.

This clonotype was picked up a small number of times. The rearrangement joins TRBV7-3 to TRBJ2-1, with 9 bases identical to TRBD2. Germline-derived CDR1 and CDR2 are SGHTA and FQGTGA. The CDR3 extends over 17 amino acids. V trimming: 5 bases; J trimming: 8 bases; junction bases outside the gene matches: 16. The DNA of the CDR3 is TGTGCCAGCAGCCCCGGATGGGGAGCGGGGGGAACGGATGAGCAGTTCTTC. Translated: CASSPGWGAGGTDEQFF. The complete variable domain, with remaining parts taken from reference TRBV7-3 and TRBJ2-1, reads GAGVSQTPSNKVTEKGKYVELRCDPISGHTALYWYRQSLGQGPEFLIYFQGTGAADDSGLPNDRFFAVRPEGSVSTLKIQRTERGDSAVYLCASSPGWGAGGTDEQFFGPGTRLTVL.

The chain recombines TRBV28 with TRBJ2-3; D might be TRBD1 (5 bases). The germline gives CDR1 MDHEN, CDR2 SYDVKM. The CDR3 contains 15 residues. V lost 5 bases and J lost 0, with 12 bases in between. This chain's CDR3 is CASSRRQTSTDTQYF. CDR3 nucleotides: TGTGCCAGCAGTCGTCGACAGACTAGCACAGATACGCAGTATTTT.

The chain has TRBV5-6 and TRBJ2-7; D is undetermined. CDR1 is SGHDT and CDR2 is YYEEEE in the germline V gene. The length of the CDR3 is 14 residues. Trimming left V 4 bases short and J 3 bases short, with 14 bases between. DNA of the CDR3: TGTGCCAGCAGCGGCAGAGTCTCCCTCTACGAGCAGTACGTC. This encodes CASSGRVSLYEQYV.